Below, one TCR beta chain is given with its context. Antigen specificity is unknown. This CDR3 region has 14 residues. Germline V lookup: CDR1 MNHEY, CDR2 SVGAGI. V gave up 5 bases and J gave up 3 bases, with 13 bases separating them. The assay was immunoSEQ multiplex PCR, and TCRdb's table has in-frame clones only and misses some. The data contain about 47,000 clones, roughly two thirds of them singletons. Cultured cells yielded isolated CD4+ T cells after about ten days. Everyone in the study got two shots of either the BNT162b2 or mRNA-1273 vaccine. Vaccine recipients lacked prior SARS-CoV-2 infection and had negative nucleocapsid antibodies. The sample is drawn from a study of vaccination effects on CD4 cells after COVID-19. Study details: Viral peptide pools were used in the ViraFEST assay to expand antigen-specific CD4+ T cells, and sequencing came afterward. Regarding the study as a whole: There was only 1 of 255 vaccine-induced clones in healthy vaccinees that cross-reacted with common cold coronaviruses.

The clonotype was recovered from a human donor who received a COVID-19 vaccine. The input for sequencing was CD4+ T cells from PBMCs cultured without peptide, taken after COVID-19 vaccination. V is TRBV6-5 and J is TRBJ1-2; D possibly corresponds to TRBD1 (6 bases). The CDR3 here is CASSPGQRDYGYTF. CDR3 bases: TGTGCCAGCAGTCCCGGACAGAGAGACTATGGCTACACCTTC.